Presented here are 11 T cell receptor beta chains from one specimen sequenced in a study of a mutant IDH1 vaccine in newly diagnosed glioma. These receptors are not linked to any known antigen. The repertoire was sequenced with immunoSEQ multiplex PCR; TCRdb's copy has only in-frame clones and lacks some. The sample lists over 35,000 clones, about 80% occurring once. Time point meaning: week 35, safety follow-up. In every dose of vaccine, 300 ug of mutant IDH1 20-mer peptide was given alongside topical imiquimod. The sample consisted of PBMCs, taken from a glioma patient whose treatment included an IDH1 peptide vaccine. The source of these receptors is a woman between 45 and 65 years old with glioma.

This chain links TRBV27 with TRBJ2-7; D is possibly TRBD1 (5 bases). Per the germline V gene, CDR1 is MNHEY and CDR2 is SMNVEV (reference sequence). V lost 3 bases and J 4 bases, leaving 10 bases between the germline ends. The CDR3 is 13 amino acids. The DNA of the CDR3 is TGTGCCAGCAGTTTCGACAGAACATACGAGCAGTACTTC. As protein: CASSFDRTYEQYF.

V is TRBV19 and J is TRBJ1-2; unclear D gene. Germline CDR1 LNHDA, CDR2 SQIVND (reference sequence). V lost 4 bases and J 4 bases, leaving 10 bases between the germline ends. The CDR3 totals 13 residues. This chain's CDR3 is CASSSLGSYGYTF. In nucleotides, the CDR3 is TGTGCCAGTAGTAGCCTCGGCAGCTATGGCTACACCTTC.

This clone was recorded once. For the CDR3, the DNA is TGTGCCAGCAGTGCCAGAACTGAAGCTTTCTTT. This gives the protein CASSARTEAFF. This rearrangement joins TRBV6-1 to TRBJ1-1, with D uncertain. Germline values: CDR1 MNHNS, CDR2 SASEGT. Trimming left V 4 bases short and J 5 bases short, with 5 bases between. The CDR3 covers 11 residues.

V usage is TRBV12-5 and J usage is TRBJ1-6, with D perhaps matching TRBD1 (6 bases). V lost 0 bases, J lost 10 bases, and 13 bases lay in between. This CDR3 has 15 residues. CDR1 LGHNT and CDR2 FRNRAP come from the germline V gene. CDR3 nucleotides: TGTGCTAGTGGTTTGGTACCAGGGGTACAATCACCCCTCCACTTT. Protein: CASGLVPGVQSPLHF.

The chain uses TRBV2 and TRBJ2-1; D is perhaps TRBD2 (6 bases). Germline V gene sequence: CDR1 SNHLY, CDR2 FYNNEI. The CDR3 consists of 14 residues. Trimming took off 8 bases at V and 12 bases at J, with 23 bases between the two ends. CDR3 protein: CASSGDRGLRGQFF. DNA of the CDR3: TGTGCCAGCTCTGGGGATAGGGGACTTCGGGGGCAGTTCTTC.

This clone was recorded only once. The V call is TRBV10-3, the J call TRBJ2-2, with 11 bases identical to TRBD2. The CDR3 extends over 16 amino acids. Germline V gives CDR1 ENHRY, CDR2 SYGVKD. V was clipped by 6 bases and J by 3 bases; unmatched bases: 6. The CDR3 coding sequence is TGTGCCATCAGAGATAGCGGGGGGGCCGACACCGGGGAGCTGTTTTTT. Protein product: CAIRDSGGADTGELFF.

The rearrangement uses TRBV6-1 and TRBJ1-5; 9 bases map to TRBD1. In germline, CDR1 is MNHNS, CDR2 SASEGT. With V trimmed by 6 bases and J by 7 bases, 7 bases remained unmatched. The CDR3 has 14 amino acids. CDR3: CASRYTGGDQPQHF. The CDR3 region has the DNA TGTGCCAGCAGATACACAGGGGGCGACCAGCCCCAGCATTTT.

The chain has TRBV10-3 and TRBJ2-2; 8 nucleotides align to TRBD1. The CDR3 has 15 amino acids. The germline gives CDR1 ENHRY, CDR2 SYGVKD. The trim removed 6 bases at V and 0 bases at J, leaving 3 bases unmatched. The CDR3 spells CAIRDRVPNTGELFF. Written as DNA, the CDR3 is TGTGCCATCAGGGACAGGGTCCCGAACACCGGGGAGCTGTTTTTT.

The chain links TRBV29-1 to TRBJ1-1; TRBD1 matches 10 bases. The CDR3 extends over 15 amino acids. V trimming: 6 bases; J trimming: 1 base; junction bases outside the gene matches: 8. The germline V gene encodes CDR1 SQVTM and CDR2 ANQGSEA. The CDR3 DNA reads TGCAGCGTCTCTCCGGGACAGGGGAAGAACACTGAAGCTTTCTTT. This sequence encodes CSVSPGQGKNTEAFF.

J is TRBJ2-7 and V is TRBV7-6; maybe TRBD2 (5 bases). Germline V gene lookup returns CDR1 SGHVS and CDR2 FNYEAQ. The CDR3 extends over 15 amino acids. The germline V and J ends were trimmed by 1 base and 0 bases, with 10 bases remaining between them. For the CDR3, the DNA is TGTGCCAGCAGCTTAGAGCGGTCTCCCTCCTACGAGCAGTACTTC. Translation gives CASSLERSPSYEQYF.

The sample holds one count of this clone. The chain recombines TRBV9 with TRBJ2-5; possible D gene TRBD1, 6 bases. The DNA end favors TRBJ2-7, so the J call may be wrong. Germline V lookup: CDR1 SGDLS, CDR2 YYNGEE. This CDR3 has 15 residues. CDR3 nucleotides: TGTGCCAGCAGCGTAGGGACAGTGACAGGCTACGAGCAGTACTTC. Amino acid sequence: CASSVGTVTGYEQYF.